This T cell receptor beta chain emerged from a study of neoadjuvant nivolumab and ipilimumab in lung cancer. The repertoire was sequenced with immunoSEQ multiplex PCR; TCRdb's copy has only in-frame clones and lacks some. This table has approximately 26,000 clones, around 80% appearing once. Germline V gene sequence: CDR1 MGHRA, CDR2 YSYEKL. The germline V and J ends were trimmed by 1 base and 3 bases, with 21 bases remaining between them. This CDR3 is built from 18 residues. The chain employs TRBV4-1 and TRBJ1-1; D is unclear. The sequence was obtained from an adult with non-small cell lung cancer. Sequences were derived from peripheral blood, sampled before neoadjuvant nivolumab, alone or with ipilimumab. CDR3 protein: CASSQVDSLGLLYTEAFF. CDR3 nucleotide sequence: TGCGCCAGCAGCCAAGTCGATTCTCTCGGCCTACTTTACACTGAAGCTTTCTTT.